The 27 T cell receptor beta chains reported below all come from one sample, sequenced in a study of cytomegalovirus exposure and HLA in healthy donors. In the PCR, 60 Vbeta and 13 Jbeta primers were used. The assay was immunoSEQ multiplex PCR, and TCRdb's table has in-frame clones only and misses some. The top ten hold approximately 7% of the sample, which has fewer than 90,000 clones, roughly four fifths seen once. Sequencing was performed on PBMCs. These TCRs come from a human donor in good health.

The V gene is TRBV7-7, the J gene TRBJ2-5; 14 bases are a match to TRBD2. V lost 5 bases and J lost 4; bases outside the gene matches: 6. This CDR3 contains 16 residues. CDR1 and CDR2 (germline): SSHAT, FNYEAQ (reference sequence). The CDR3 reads CASSPGLAGGAETQYF. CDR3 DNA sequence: TGTGCCAGCAGCCCCGGACTAGCGGGGGGTGCAGAGACCCAGTACTTC.

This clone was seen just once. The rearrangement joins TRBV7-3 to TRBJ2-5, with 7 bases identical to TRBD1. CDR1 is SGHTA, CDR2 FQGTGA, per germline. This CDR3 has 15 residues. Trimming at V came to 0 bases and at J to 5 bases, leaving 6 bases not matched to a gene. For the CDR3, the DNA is TGTGCCAGCAGCTTAACTCGGGCCAGGGGGGAGACCCAGTACTTC. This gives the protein CASSLTRARGETQYF.

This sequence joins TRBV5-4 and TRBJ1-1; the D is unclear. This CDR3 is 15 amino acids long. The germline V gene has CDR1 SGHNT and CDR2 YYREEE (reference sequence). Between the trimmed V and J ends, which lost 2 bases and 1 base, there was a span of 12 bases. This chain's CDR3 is CASSFIRSQNTEAFF. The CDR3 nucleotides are TGTGCCAGCAGCTTTATCCGGAGCCAGAACACTGAAGCTTTCTTT. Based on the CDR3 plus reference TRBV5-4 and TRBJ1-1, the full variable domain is ETGVTQSPTHLIKTRGQQVTLRCSSQSGHNTVSWYQQALGQGPQFIFQYYREEENGRGNFPPRFSGLQFPNYSSELNVNALELDDSALYLCASSFIRSQNTEAFFGQGTRLTVV.

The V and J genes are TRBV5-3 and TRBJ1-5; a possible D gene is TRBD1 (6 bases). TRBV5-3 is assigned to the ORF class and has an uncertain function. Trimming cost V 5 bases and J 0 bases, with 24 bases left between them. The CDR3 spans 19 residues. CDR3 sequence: CARSPTTWGGAHSNQPQHF. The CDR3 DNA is TGTGCCAGAAGTCCTACGACCTGGGGGGGGGCGCATAGCAATCAGCCCCAGCATTTT.

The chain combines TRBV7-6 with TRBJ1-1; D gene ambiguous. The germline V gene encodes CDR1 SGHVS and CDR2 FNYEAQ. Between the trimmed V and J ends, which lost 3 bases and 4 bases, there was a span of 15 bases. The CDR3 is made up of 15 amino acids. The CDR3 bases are TGTGCCAGCAGCTTCCGACAATTCCCCAGCACTGAAGCTTTCTTT. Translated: CASSFRQFPSTEAFF.

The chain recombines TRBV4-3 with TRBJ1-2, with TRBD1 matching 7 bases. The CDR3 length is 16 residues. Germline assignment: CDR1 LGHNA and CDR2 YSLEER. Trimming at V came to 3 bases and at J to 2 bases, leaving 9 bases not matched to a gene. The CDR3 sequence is CASSQNPGQANYGYTF. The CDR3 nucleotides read TGCGCCAGCAGCCAGAACCCCGGACAGGCGAACTATGGCTACACCTTC.

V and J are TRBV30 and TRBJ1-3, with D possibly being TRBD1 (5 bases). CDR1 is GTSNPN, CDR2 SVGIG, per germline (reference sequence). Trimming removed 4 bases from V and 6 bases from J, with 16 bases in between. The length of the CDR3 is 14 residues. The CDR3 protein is CAWKVQGAENTIYF. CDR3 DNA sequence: TGTGCCTGGAAAGTACAAGGGGCGGAAAACACCATATATTTT.

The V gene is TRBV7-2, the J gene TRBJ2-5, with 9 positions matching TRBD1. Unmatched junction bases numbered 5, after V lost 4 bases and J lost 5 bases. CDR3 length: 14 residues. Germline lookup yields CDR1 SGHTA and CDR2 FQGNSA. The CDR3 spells CASSSGQGTETQYF. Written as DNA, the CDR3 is TGTGCCAGCAGCTCGGGACAGGGTACGGAGACCCAGTACTTC.

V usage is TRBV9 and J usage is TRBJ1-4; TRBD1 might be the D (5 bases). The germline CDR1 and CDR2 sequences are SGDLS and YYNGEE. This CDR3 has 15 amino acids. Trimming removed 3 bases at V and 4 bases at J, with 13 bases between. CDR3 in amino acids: CASSAQGQGNEKLFF. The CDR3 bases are TGTGCCAGCAGCGCGCAGGGTCAGGGTAATGAAAAACTGTTTTTT.

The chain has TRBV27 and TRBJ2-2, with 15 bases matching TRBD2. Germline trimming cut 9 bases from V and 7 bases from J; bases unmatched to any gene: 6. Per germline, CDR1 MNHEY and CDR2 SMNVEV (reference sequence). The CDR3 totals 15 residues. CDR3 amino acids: CASRTSGGDGGELFF. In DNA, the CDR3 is TGTGCCAGTAGGACTAGCGGGGGGGATGGCGGGGAGCTGTTTTTT.

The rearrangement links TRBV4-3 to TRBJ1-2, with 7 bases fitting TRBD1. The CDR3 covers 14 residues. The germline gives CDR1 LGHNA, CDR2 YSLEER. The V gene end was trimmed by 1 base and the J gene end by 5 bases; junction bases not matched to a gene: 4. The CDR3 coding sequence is TGCGCCAGCAGCCAAGCAGGGGGAGAATATGGCTACACCTTC. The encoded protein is CASSQAGGEYGYTF.

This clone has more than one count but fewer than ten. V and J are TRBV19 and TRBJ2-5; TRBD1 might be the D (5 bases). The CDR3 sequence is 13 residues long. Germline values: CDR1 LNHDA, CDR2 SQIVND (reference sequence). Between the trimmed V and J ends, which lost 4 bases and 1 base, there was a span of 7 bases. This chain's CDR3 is CASSSTGQETQYF. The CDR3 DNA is TGTGCCAGTAGTAGCACAGGCCAAGAGACCCAGTACTTC.

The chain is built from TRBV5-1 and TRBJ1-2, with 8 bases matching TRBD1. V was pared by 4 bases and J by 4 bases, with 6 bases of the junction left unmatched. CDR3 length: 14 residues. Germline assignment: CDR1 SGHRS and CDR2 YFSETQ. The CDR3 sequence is CASSEGQGGYGYTF. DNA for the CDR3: TGCGCCAGCAGCGAAGGACAGGGTGGCTATGGCTACACCTTC.

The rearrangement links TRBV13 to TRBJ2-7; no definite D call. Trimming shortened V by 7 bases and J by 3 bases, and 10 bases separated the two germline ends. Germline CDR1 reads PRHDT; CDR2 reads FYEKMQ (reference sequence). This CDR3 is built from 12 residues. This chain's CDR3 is CASMSSGYEQYF. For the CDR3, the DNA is TGTGCCAGCATGTCGTCCGGCTACGAGCAGTACTTC. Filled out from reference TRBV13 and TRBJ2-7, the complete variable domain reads AAGVIQSPRHLIKEKRETATLKCYPIPRHDTVYWYQQGPGQDPQFLISFYEKMQSDKGSIPDRFSAQQFSDYHSELNMSSLELGDSALYFCASMSSGYEQYFGPGTRLTVT.

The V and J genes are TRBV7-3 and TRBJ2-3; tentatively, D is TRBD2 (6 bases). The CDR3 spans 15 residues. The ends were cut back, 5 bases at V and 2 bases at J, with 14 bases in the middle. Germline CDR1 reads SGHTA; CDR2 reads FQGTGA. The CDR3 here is CASSISGGSTDTQYF. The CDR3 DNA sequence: TGTGCCAGCAGCATTTCCGGGGGTTCCACAGATACGCAGTATTTT.

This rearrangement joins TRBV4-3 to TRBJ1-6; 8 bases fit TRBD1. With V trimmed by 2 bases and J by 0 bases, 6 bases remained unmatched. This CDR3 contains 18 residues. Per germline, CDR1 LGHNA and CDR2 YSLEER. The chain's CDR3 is CASSQKAGTGSYNSPLHF. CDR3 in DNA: TGCGCCAGCAGCCAAAAGGCCGGGACAGGCTCCTATAATTCACCCCTCCACTTT.

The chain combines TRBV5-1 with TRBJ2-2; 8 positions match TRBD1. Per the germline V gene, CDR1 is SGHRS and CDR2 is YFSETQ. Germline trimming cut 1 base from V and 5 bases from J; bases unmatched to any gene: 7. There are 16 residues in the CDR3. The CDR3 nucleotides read TGCGCCAGCAGCTTGAATACGGGACAGGCTACCGGGGAGCTGTTTTTT. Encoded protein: CASSLNTGQATGELFF.

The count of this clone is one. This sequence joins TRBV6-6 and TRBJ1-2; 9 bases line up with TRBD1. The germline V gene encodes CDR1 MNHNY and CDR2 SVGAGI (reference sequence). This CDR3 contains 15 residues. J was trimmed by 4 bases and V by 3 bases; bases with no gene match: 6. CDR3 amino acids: CASSYQQGATYGYTF. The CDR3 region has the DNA TGTGCCAGCAGTTATCAACAGGGGGCTACCTATGGCTACACCTTC.

This chain's CDR3 is CSVERASGFSYEQYF. The CDR3 DNA reads as TGCAGCGTTGAAAGGGCTAGCGGGTTCTCCTACGAGCAGTACTTC. The chain is built from TRBV29-1 and TRBJ2-7; 8 bases are shared with TRBD2. The CDR3 totals 15 residues. Germline V gene sequence: CDR1 SQVTM, CDR2 ANQGSEA. The V and J ends lost 2 bases and 0 bases, in that order; junction bases with no gene match: 6.

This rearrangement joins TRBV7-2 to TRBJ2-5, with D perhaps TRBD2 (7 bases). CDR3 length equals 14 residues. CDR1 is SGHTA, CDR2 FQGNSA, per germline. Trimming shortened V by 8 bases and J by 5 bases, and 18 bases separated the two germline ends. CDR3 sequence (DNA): TGTGCCAGCTGTTATAATGGGGGGGCGGAGACCCAGTACTTC. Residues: CASCYNGGAETQYF.

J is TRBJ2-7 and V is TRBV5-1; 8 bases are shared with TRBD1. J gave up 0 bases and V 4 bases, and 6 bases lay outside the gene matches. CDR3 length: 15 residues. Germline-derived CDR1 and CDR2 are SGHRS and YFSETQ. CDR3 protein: CASSGRDRSSYEQYF. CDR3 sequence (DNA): TGCGCCAGCAGCGGGCGGGACAGGAGCTCCTACGAGCAGTACTTC.

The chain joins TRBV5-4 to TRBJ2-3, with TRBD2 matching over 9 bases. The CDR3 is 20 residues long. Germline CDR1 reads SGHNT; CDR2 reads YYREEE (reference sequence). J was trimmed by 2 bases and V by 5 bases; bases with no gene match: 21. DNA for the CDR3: TGTGCCAGCAGTTTCTCCCTTTTCGGGTTAGCGGGGGCCAACACAGATACGCAGTATTTT. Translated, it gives CASSFSLFGLAGANTDTQYF. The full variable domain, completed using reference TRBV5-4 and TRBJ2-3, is ETGVTQSPTHLIKTRGQQVTLRCSSQSGHNTVSWYQQALGQGPQFIFQYYREEENGRGNFPPRFSGLQFPNYSSELNVNALELDDSALYLCASSFSLFGLAGANTDTQYFGPGTRLTVL.

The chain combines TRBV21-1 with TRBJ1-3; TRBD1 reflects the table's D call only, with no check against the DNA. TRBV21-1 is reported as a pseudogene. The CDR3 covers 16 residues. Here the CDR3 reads CASSNRDSNSGNTIYF. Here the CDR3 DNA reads TGTGCCAGCAGCAACCGGGACAGTAACTCTGGAAACACCATATATTTT.

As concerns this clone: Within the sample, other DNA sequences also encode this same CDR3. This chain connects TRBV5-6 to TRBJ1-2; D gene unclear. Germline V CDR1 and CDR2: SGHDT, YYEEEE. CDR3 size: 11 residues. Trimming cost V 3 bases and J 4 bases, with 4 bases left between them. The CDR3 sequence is CASSSFYGYTF. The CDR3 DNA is TGTGCCAGCAGCTCGTTCTATGGCTACACCTTC.

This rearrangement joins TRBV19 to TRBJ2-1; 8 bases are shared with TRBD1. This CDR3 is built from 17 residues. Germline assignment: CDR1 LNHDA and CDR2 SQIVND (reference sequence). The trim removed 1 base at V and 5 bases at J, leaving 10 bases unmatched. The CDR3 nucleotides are TGTGCCAGTAGTATAGCCCGGACAGGGAGAGTAAACAATGAGCAGTTCTTC. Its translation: CASSIARTGRVNNEQFF. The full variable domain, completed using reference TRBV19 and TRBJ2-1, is DGGITQSPKYLFRKEGQNVTLSCEQNLNHDAMYWYRQDPGQGLRLIYYSQIVNDFQKGDIAEGYSVSREKKESFPLTVTSAQKNPTAFYLCASSIARTGRVNNEQFFGPGTRLTVL.

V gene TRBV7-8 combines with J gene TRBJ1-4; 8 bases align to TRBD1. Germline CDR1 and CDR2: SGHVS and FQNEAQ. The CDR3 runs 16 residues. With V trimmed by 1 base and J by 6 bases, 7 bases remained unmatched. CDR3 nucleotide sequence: TGTGCCAGCAGCTTAGAAGCAGGGGGCATAGATGAAAAACTGTTTTTT. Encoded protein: CASSLEAGGIDEKLFF.

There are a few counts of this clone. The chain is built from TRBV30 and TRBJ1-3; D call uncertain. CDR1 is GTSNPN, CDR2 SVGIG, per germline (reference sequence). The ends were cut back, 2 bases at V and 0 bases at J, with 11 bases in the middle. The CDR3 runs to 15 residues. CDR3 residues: CAWSRRRTSGNTIYF. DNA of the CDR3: TGTGCCTGGAGTAGACGGAGAACCTCTGGAAACACCATATATTTT. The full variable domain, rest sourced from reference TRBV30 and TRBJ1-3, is SQTIHQWPATLVQPVGSPLSLECTVEGTSNPNLYWYRQAAGRGLQLLFYSVGIGQISSEVPQNLSASRPQDRQFILSSKKLLLSDSGFYLCAWSRRRTSGNTIYFGEGSWLTVV.